The 27 T cell receptor beta chains in this list originate from one sample, sequenced in a study of T-cell reconstitution after alpha-beta-depleted transplantation in children. Researchers prepared the TCRbeta library using unique molecular identifiers, the study reports. TCRdb used MiXCR to reprocess the PCR reads, holding one entry per CDR3 protein. The sample lists fewer than 700,000 distinct CDR3 sequences, 10% to 15% seen once, with around 2.2% in the top ten. Specimen: PBMCs, mostly from graft donor cells, collected 360 days after TCRalphabeta/CD19-depleted stem cell transplant. Receptors originate from a male patient between 10 and 17 years old who had a stem cell transplant for acute myeloid leukemia, so the T cells may come from the graft donor.

The rearrangement joins TRBV20-1 to TRBJ2-7, with D possibly TRBD1 on 6 matching bases. The CDR3 has 13 amino acids. V was cut by 6 bases and J by 2 bases, with 14 bases left in between. Per germline, CDR1 DFQATT and CDR2 SNEGSKA (reference sequence). The CDR3 nucleotides read TGCAGTGCCCCGGGACACCGCACCTACGAGCAGTACTTC. Protein sequence: CSAPGHRTYEQYF.

The chain combines TRBV5-1 with TRBJ1-6, with a weak D call TRBD1 (5 bases). The CDR3 consists of 16 residues. Trimming stripped 3 bases from V and 3 bases from J, with 13 bases between. CDR1 is SGHRS and CDR2 is YFSETQ in the germline V gene. CDR3 residues: CASSSTTDFYNSPLHF. Here the CDR3 DNA reads TGCGCCAGCAGCTCAACGACAGATTTCTATAATTCACCCCTCCACTTT. The entire variable domain, with the rest obtained from reference TRBV5-1 and TRBJ1-6, is as follows: KAGVTQTPRYLIKTRGQQVTLSCSPISGHRSVSWYQQTPGQGLQFLFEYFSETQRNKGNFPGRFSGRQFSNSRSEMNVSTLELGDSALYLCASSSTTDFYNSPLHFGNGTRLTVT.

In its sample, this clonotype was seen many times. The J gene is TRBJ2-7, the V gene TRBV29-1; perhaps D is TRBD1 or TRBD2 (5 bases each). Trimming took off 7 bases at V and 6 bases at J, with 19 bases between the two ends. Germline V gives CDR1 SQVTM, CDR2 ANQGSEA. The CDR3 consists of 13 residues. The CDR3 coding sequence is TGCAGCGCAAAACCGGGACGACTTCTCGAGCAGTACTTC. Translation: CSAKPGRLLEQYF.

This rearrangement joins TRBV7-8 to TRBJ2-1; tentative D call: TRBD2 (5 bases). CDR1 and CDR2 from the germline V gene are SGHVS and FQNEAQ. With 4 bases removed from V and 4 bases from J, the gap between germline ends came to 26 bases. This CDR3 is built from 19 residues. CDR3: CASSSKAPRTVSFYNEQFF. The CDR3 DNA follows: TGTGCCAGCAGCTCCAAAGCACCCCGGACTGTTTCGTTTTACAATGAGCAGTTCTTC. The full variable domain, with the rest looked up from reference TRBV7-8 and TRBJ2-1, is GAGVSQSPRYKVAKRGQDVALRCDPISGHVSLFWYQQALGQGPEFLTYFQNEAQLDKSGLPSDRFFAERPEGSVSTLKIQRTQQEDSAVYLCASSSKAPRTVSFYNEQFFGPGTRLTVL.

This clonotype has just a few counts. The rearrangement uses TRBV30 and TRBJ2-1; no firm D call. V gave up 1 base and J gave up 8 bases, with 9 bases separating them. The CDR3 loop spans 12 amino acids. From germline, CDR1 is GTSNPN and CDR2 SVGIG (reference sequence). The CDR3 spells CAWSGGSDEQFF. CDR3 bases: TGTGCCTGGAGTGGGGGTTCGGATGAGCAGTTCTTC.

The V call is TRBV6-2 or TRBV6-3, the J call TRBJ2-5; D not resolved. CDR3 length: 13 amino acids. Germline V gene data show CDR1 as MNHEY and CDR2 as SVGEGT. Between the trimmed V and J ends, which lost 7 bases and 3 bases, there was a span of 12 bases. The CDR3 protein is CASTHWAKETQYF. In nucleotides, the CDR3 is TGTGCCAGCACCCACTGGGCAAAAGAGACCCAGTACTTC.

This chain uses TRBV20-1 with TRBJ2-2; D perhaps matches TRBD1 (6 bases). CDR1 and CDR2 (germline): DFQATT, SNEGSKA (reference sequence). The CDR3 is 14 amino acids. The ends were cut back, 3 bases at V and 7 bases at J, with 15 bases in the middle. CDR3 sequence (DNA): TGCAGTGCTAGTGAACCATGGACAGTCGGGGAGCTGTTTTTT. Its translation: CSASEPWTVGELFF.

This clonotype has just a few counts. The chain is built from TRBV6-2 or TRBV6-3 and TRBJ1-1; a possible D gene is TRBD1 (6 bases). Looked up from germline, CDR1 is MNHEY and CDR2 is SVGEGT. V lost 2 bases to trimming and J lost 11 bases, with 18 bases between them. The length of the CDR3 is 14 residues. Here the CDR3 DNA reads TGTGCCAGCAGTTACCGGCGGGGGCCATATGAGGCTTTCTTT. Its protein is CASSYRRGPYEAFF.

In its sample, this clonotype was seen a few times. The chain recombines TRBV29-1 with TRBJ2-2; D possibly matches TRBD1 or TRBD2 (5 bases each). The CDR3 is 16 residues long. Trimming took off 6 bases at V and 0 bases at J, with 17 bases between the two ends. Per germline, CDR1 SQVTM and CDR2 ANQGSEA. The CDR3 DNA reads TGCAGCGTCCCCCGGTGGGGGTACGCGAACACCGGGGAGCTGTTTTTT. The encoded protein is CSVPRWGYANTGELFF.

The chain carries TRBV3-1 and TRBJ2-2, with TRBD1 identical over 8 bases. This CDR3 has 17 amino acids. V trimming: 7 bases; J trimming: 3 bases; junction bases outside the gene matches: 13. Per the germline V gene, CDR1 is LGHDT and CDR2 is YNNKEL (reference sequence). The CDR3 DNA reads TGTGCCAGCACCCACCGCCTCAGGGGGCAAGACACCGGGGAGCTGTTTTTT. Residues: CASTHRLRGQDTGELFF.

This clonotype was seen only a few times. The gene calls are TRBV12-3 or TRBV12-4 and TRBJ2-2, with 15 positions matching TRBD2. Losses at the gene ends were 7 bases for V and 4 bases for J; bases not matched to a gene: 10. This CDR3 is 18 amino acids long. The CDR3 loop reads CASNFGLAGGPATGELFF. CDR3 nucleotides: TGTGCCAGCAACTTCGGACTAGCGGGAGGGCCGGCCACCGGGGAGCTGTTTTTT.

This clonotype was detected ten times or more. The V call is TRBV6-2 or TRBV6-3, the J call TRBJ2-3; D not certain. The CDR3 is 16 amino acids. Germline CDR1 reads MNHEY; CDR2 reads SVGEGT. With 6 bases removed from V and 1 base from J, the gap between germline ends came to 17 bases. The CDR3 here is CASSQVKVSGTDTQYF. DNA for the CDR3: TGTGCCAGCAGCCAAGTTAAGGTCTCCGGCACAGATACGCAGTATTTT.

The V call is TRBV7-8, the J call TRBJ2-1, with unresolved D. The V gene lost 2 bases and the J gene lost 8 bases, with 13 bases spanning the gap. The CDR3 is made up of 14 amino acids. Per germline, CDR1 SGHVS and CDR2 FQNEAQ. CDR3 in amino acids: CASSLTDNRDEQFF. CDR3 coding DNA: TGTGCCAGCAGCTTAACGGATAATAGAGATGAGCAGTTCTTC. Full variable domain (missing parts from reference TRBV7-8 and TRBJ2-1): GAGVSQSPRYKVAKRGQDVALRCDPISGHVSLFWYQQALGQGPEFLTYFQNEAQLDKSGLPSDRFFAERPEGSVSTLKIQRTQQEDSAVYLCASSLTDNRDEQFFGPGTRLTVL.

V gene TRBV20-1 combines with J gene TRBJ1-1; the match to TRBD1 covers 8 bases. CDR3 length: 13 amino acids. V shed 0 bases and J 11 bases; nucleotides not matched to a gene: 8. Germline lookup yields CDR1 DFQATT and CDR2 SNEGSKA (reference sequence). The CDR3 DNA reads as TGCAGTGCTAGAGATGGGGTTCAGGGGGCGGCTTTCTTT. Amino acid sequence: CSARDGVQGAAFF.

This clonotype was observed a few times. The J gene is TRBJ1-2, the V gene TRBV7-9; weak D call: TRBD1 (6 bases). In germline, CDR1 is SEHNR, CDR2 FQNEAQ (reference sequence). CDR3 length equals 13 residues. Trimming cost V 5 bases and J 8 bases, with 15 bases left between them. The CDR3 nucleotides read TGTGCCAGCAGCCAAGGAACAGGGCACGGCTACACCTTC. It yields the protein CASSQGTGHGYTF.

Note on this clonotype: The junction differs from germline at one of its ends, possibly a read error. The chain joins TRBV30 to TRBJ2-2; D is tentatively TRBD1 or TRBD2 (5 bases each). Looked up from germline, CDR1 is GTSNPN and CDR2 is SVGIG (reference sequence). CDR3 length equals 13 residues. The CDR3 protein is CAWSEVWMGELFF. CDR3 coding DNA: TGTGCCTGGAGTGAAGTATGGATGGGGGAGCTTTTTTTT. The full variable domain, in which reference TRBV30 and TRBJ2-2 provide the parts outside the CDR3, is SQTIHQWPATLVQPVGSPLSLECTVEGTSNPNLYWYRQAAGRGLQLLFYSVGIGQISSEVPQNLSASRPQDRQFILSSKKLLLSDSGFYLCAWSEVWMGELFFGEGSRLTVL.

V is TRBV6-2 or TRBV6-3 and J is TRBJ2-2, with D hard to call. This CDR3 comprises 13 residues. Germline V gives CDR1 MNHEY, CDR2 SVGEGT. The V gene lost 7 bases and the J gene lost 7 bases, with 13 bases spanning the gap. Written as DNA, the CDR3 is TGTGCCAGCACCTACCTCGCCCTCGGGGAGCTGTTTTTT. Protein: CASTYLALGELFF.

This clonotype was seen more than once but under ten times. The chain links TRBV4-2 to TRBJ2-1, with 9 bases lining up with TRBD2. There are 16 residues in the CDR3. CDR1 and CDR2 (germline): LGHNA, YNFKEQ. Trimming at V came to 0 bases and at J to 9 bases, leaving 9 bases not matched to a gene. The CDR3 sequence is CASSQELSGRNREQFF. DNA of the CDR3: TGTGCCAGCAGCCAAGAGTTAAGCGGGAGGAACCGTGAGCAGTTCTTC.

The chain's CDR3 is CASSFIGVAQPQHF. The CDR3 coding sequence is TGTGCCAGCAGTTTCATAGGGGTCGCTCAGCCCCAGCATTTT. The J gene is TRBJ1-5, the V gene TRBV28; maybe TRBD1 (5 bases). Germline V gives CDR1 MDHEN, CDR2 SYDVKM. Between the trimmed V and J ends, which lost 3 bases and 6 bases, there was a span of 12 bases. This CDR3 is built from 14 residues.

The table lists this clonotype with a few counts. The J gene is TRBJ1-1, the V gene TRBV20-1; TRBD1 matches 9 bases. The germline V gene has CDR1 DFQATT and CDR2 SNEGSKA (reference sequence). The V segment lost 6 bases and the J segment 4 bases; nucleotides outside the gene matches: 15. The CDR3 consists of 16 residues. DNA for the CDR3: TGCAGTGCGGAACGGACAGGGGTCAGCCGGGGCACTGAAGCTTTCTTT. Translation: CSAERTGVSRGTEAFF.

The sample holds a few counts of this clonotype. The rearrangement links TRBV29-1 to TRBJ2-7; 8 bases are a match to TRBD2. Trimming removed 8 bases from V and 4 bases from J; junction bases left unmatched: 10. This CDR3 region has 13 residues. Germline V gene lookup returns CDR1 SQVTM and CDR2 ANQGSEA. The CDR3: CSTVSGNRYEQYF. The CDR3 DNA follows: TGCAGCACTGTTAGCGGGAACCGATACGAGCAGTACTTC.

This clonotype was observed many times. The V call is TRBV29-1, the J call TRBJ2-3; the D gene is possibly TRBD2 (5 bases). CDR3 length: 14 amino acids. V was cut by 4 bases and J by 1 base, with 12 bases left in between. Germline CDR1 SQVTM, CDR2 ANQGSEA. The CDR3 nucleotides are TGCAGCGTTGGCGGCGGGTCGGGCACAGATACGCAGTATTTT. It encodes CSVGGGSGTDTQYF.

The V and J genes are TRBV5-1 and TRBJ1-2; D gene ambiguous. Germline V CDR1 and CDR2: SGHRS, YFSETQ. The V end was cut by 4 bases, the J end by 7 bases, with 11 bases between. The CDR3 has 12 residues. In nucleotides, the CDR3 is TGCGCCAGCAGCATCCCACCCACTGGCTACACCTTC. Amino acid sequence: CASSIPPTGYTF.

This clonotype was seen repeatedly, ten times or more. CDR3 sequence: CASSPDRGSEKLFF. Here the CDR3 DNA reads TGTGCCAGCAGCCCGGACAGGGGGAGCGAAAAACTGTTTTTT. The V call is TRBV28, the J call TRBJ1-4, with TRBD1 matching 10 bases. The germline gives CDR1 MDHEN, CDR2 SYDVKM. The ends lost 6 bases at V and 8 bases at J; junction bases unmatched: 6. The CDR3 covers 14 residues.

This clonotype was seen ten or more times. This sequence joins TRBV24-1 and TRBJ2-1; 8 bases map to TRBD2. V lost 5 bases to trimming and J lost 4 bases; unmatched junction nucleotides: 9. The germline CDR1 and CDR2 sequences are KGHDR and SFDVKD. The CDR3 totals 16 residues. The CDR3 here is CATSGPAGVLYNEQFF. The CDR3 DNA sequence: TGTGCCACCAGTGGCCCAGCGGGAGTTCTTTACAATGAGCAGTTCTTC.

This clonotype was counted a few times. The CDR3 here is CSVLAGWYNEQFF. Written as DNA, the CDR3 is TGCAGCGTTCTAGCGGGATGGTACAATGAGCAGTTCTTC. This chain links TRBV29-1 with TRBJ2-1; 9 bases line up with TRBD2. The CDR3 is 13 residues long. Germline CDR1 and CDR2: SQVTM and ANQGSEA. Trimming took 5 bases from V and 4 from J; bases not matched to a gene: 3.

The J gene is TRBJ2-2, the V gene TRBV6-2 or TRBV6-3, with D unresolved. This CDR3 comprises 12 residues. The V end was cut by 5 bases, the J end by 8 bases, with 9 bases between. CDR1 is MNHEY, CDR2 SVGEGT, per germline. The CDR3 nucleotides read TGTGCCAGCAGTAACCGGGTGGGGGAGCTGTTTTTT. It specifies CASSNRVGELFF.